This T cell receptor (beta chain) emerged from a study of shared clonotypes between healthy human individuals (dated by TCRdb to 2018 to 2020). The study in broad terms: A few men and two women, aged 18 to 49 years, made up the cohort. To estimate repertoire size and how much clonotypes are shared between individuals, the study performed deep sequencing of blood TCR repertoires from roughly five healthy adults. To increase sequencing depth and limit assay-specific biases, TCR repertoire library preparation and sequencing were carried out by different laboratories using diverse techniques. Per donor, three plates each were used for CD4 naive and CD4 memory, two for CD8 naive, and one for CD8 memory. Leukapheresis yielded between about 0.94 and 9.5 billion PBMCs per donor. What the research found in general, with its limitations: Sampling was limited to blood, and TCR repertoires in tissue likely differ from TCR repertoires in blood. Larger estimated clonotype richness was generally found for naive subsets than for memory subsets. Compared with non-shared clonotypes, clonotypes shared by all four sorted-subset donors had higher generation probabilities. About 5% of naive CD4, 3% to 3.5% of naive CD8, 2% to 2.5% of memory CD4, and 0.35% to 0.5% of memory CD8 clonotypes were shared across a few donors. Rarefaction of sorted-subset datasets indicated incomplete sequencing despite the large sequencing depth. Pairwise subsampling led to the expectation that sequencing depth would affect the degree of clonotype sharing among donors. The small number of donors limited the genetic and exposure-history diversity represented.

This clone has only a few counts. Its antigen is not yet known. Base-call qualities are not available, and no considerably larger clone is one nucleotide away. Within the sample, other DNA sequences also encode this same CDR3. Using the deep immunoSEQ assay, multiplex PCR amplified TCR CDR3 regions from genomic DNA. Extracted genomic DNA from each cell subset was spread evenly across all wells of several immunoSEQ 96-well plates, with each plate serving as a replicate. Each replicate PCR for sorted subsets received roughly 0.2 ug genomic DNA, equal to about 30,000 T cell genomes. Purified libraries were measured with a Qubit 3.0 fluorometer, size-checked on a Bioanalyzer 2100, and measured again with the KAPA Library Quantification kit. A separate single-read 150-cycle Illumina NextSeq 550 flow cell was used to sequence each immunoSEQ 96-well plate. Per the authors' processing: Because only junctional sequences without quality scores were contained in the immunoSEQ output, filtering matching that applied to full-length reads could not be performed. To assign V/J genes and CDR3, sequences were annotated against IMGT germline references using PyIR, a Python wrapper for IgBLAST v1.9. Reads with weak V/J assignments (E-value above 1e-6), missing CDR3, stop codons, out-of-frame junctions, or ambiguous translated residues were removed. V3J clonotypes were defined by identical inferred V gene, J gene, and CDR3 amino acid sequence. To compute the percentage overlap between repertoires, the number of shared unique clonotypes was divided by the size of the smaller repertoire. Repertoire richness was assessed with RTK rarefaction, the Chao1 estimator, and Recon v2.1 estimates of unobserved clonotypes. OLGA was used to compute generation probabilities for all TCRbeta clonotypes that the gDNA method yielded from a few donors. TCRdb stores this immuneACCESS table with in-frame sequences only. Part of the clones is absent; in the studies checked, under half of the shortfall reflects unresolved V genes, and no reason is known for the rest. That table furnishes V, J and clone size, whereas the DNA furnished D and trimming. The sample table records some 2 million clones; 85% to 95% of these occur just once. The ten largest clones capture 0.95% to 1.5% of the sample.

The CDR3 has 12 amino acids, counting the end cysteine and phenylalanine. Only the CDR3 region is kept as DNA, spanning 36 bases read in frame from base 1. The germline V gene (reference sequence) specifies LNHDA as CDR1 and SQIVND as CDR2. The germline V end is reduced by 8 bases and the J end by 3 bases; junction bases left unmatched: 1. CD8 naive samples were CD45RO-negative cells positively selected for CCR7, giving a CD45RA+CCR7+ population that excluded TemRA cells. Donors were healthy HIV-negative adults with no recently reported acute infections or vaccinations. Only Caucasian adults living in Nashville, Tennessee, USA were represented among the donors. Blood was collected by leukapheresis, and PBMCs were isolated by Ficoll-Histopaque density gradient centrifugation and then cryopreserved in liquid nitrogen vapor phase. Analytical flow cytometry was used to check the purity and quantity of every magnetically sorted T cell population. Each sorted fraction had its genomic DNA isolated and then quantified by UV absorbance on a Nanodrop 2000c.

Sequencing was performed on naive CD8+ T cells sorted from blood. The cell subset or site label, as the study defines it: CD45RA+CCR7+. The chain is assembled from TRBV19 and TRBJ2-7; 10 junctional bases match TRBD1. The clonotype originates from a man between 18 and 35 years old in good health. The sequenced DNA: TGTGCCAGTGGGGACAGGGGCTACGAGCAGTACTTC. Its product reads: CASGDRGYEQYF.